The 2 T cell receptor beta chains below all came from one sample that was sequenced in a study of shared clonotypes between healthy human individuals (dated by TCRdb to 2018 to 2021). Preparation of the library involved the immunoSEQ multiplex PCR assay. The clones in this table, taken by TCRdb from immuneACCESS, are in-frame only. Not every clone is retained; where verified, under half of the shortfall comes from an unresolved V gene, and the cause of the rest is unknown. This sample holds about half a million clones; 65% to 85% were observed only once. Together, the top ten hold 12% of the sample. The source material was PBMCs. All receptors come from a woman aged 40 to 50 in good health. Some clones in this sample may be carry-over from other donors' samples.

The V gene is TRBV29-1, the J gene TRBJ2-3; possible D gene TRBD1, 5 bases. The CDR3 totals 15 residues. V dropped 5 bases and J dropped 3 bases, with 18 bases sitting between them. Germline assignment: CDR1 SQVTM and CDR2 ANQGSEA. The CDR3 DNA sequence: TGCAGCGTTCAAAGTGGGGCGGTCGCAACAGATACGCAGTATTTT. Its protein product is CSVQSGAVATDTQYF.

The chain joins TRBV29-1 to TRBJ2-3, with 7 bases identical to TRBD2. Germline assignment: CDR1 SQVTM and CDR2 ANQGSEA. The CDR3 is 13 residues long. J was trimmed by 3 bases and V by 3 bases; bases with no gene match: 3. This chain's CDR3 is CSVETSSTDTQYF. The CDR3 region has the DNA TGCAGCGTTGAGACTAGCAGTACAGATACGCAGTATTTT.